This TCR beta chain was sequenced in a study of T-cell reconstitution after alpha-beta-depleted transplantation in children (dated by TCRdb to about 2016). In the study overall: Using TCR repertoire profiling, the study quantitatively followed how T-cell immune reconstitution unfolded in children after TCRalphabeta/CD19-depleted allogeneic hematopoietic cell transplantation.

Comment on this clonotype: Its antigen is currently not known. Per-base quality was not reported, and no clone a single base away is much larger than it.

The library was prepared using PCR. Sequencing used an Illumina HiSeq 2500. Molecular barcoding was employed in the preparation of TCR libraries, with unique molecular identifiers being used to normalize TCRbeta repertoire quantification. TCRdb trimmed public reads at Q25 via fastp, called clones via MiXCR and kept in-frame beta chains. Every CDR3 protein is listed once, alongside the most common genes and DNA of its rows. In all, the sample holds about 360,000 distinct CDR3 sequences, and 13% of those were seen once. The ten most abundant clones make up over 3.5% of the sample. There are 17 amino acids in the CDR3, from cysteine to phenylalanine inclusive. The retained sequence is limited to the CDR3, 51 bases, with the frame set at the first base. Trimming takes 0 bases from V and 0 bases from J, and the germline ends sit 14 bases apart. CDR1 is given as SGDLS and CDR2 as YYNGEE, both from the germline V gene.

This receptor was identified in a human donor who donated a stem cell graft to a child with Fanconi anemia. This sequence uses TRBV9 and TRBJ2-3, and TRBD2 may be the D gene, going by 6 matching bases. The sample here was PBMCs, taken from the stem cell graft. The CDR3 region reads CASSVEGGGASTDTQYF. The DNA is TGTGCCAGCAGCGTAGAAGGCGGCGGGGCTAGCACAGATACGCAGTATTTT.